These 3 T cell receptor beta chains share one sample of origin, sequenced in a study of T-cell reconstitution after alpha-beta-depleted transplantation in children. This sample's TCRbeta library carried unique molecular identifier barcodes. TCRdb re-derived calls from the PCR reads in MiXCR, one entry per CDR3 protein. Here the sample spans about 830,000 distinct CDR3 sequences, roughly 15% being singletons. This sample comprised PBMCs, mostly from graft donor cells, obtained 360 days after TCRalphabeta/CD19-depleted stem cell transplant. All receptors derive from a male patient younger than 18 who had a stem cell transplant for acute lymphoblastic leukemia, so the T cells may come from the graft donor.

This chain links TRBV11-1 with TRBJ2-1; possible D gene TRBD2, 6 bases. This CDR3 has 19 amino acids. The germline V gene encodes CDR1 SGHAT and CDR2 FQDESV (reference sequence). V shed 2 bases and J shed 4 bases, with 24 bases lying between them. For the CDR3, the DNA is TGTGCCAGCAGCTTAAGGTGGATAGCGGCAAAGAGGGAATACAATGAGCAGTTCTTC. Amino acid sequence: CASSLRWIAAKREYNEQFF. The variable domain in full, with the rest retrieved from reference TRBV11-1 and TRBJ2-1, is EAEVAQSPRYKITEKSQAVAFWCDPISGHATLYWYRQILGQGPELLVQFQDESVVDDSQLPKDRFSAERLKGVDSTLKIQPAELGDSAMYLCASSLRWIAAKREYNEQFFGPGTRLTVL.

This chain joins TRBV6-2 or TRBV6-3 and TRBJ2-2, with D perhaps matching TRBD1 (6 bases). Germline values: CDR1 MNHEY, CDR2 SVGEGT. Trimming pared 1 base from V and 3 bases from J, leaving 15 bases between. This CDR3 has 17 amino acids. The chain's CDR3 is CASSYWGPRGDTGELFF. In DNA, the CDR3 is TGTGCCAGCAGTTACTGGGGGCCCAGGGGTGACACCGGGGAGCTGTTTTTT.

This clonotype was counted only a few times. The chain carries TRBV28 and TRBJ2-7; perhaps TRBD1 as D (6 bases). This CDR3 comprises 11 residues. Between the trimmed V and J ends, which lost 5 bases and 13 bases, there was a span of 15 bases. Germline assignment: CDR1 MDHEN and CDR2 SYDVKM. The CDR3 sequence: CASSGNRVAYF. CDR3 nucleotide sequence: TGTGCCAGCAGTGGAAACAGGGTTGCATACTTC.